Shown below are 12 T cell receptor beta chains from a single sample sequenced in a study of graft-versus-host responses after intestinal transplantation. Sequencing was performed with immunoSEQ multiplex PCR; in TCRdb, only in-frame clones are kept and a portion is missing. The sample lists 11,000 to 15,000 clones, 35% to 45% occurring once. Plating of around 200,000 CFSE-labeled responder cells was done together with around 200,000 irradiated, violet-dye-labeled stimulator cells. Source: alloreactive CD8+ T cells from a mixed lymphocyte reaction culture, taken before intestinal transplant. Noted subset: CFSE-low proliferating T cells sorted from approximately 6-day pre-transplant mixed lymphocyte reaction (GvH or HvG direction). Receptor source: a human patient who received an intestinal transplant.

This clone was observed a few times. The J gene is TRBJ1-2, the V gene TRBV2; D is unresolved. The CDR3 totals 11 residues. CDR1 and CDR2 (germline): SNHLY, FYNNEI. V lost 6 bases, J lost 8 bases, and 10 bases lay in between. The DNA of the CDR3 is TGTGCCAGCAGGAATGGAGGGGGCTACACCTTC. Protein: CASRNGGGYTF.

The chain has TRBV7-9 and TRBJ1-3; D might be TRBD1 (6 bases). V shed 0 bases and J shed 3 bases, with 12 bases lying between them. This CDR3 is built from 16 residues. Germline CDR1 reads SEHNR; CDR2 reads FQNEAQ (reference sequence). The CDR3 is CASSLAGGAFGNTIYF. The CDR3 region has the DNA TGTGCCAGCAGCTTAGCTGGGGGGGCATTTGGAAACACCATATATTTT.

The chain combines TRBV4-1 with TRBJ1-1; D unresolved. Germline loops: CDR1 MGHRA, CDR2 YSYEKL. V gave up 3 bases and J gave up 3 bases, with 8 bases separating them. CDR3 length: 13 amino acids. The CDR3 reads CASSQLTHTEAFF. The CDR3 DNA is TGCGCCAGCAGCCAGCTCACTCACACTGAAGCTTTCTTT.

CDR3 DNA: TGTGCCAGCAGCTCCAACCGACTAGCGGCGAACACCGGGGAGCTGTTTTTT. The encoded protein is CASSSNRLAANTGELFF. The chain recombines TRBV7-2 with TRBJ2-2; 9 positions match TRBD2. CDR3 length equals 17 residues. Per germline, CDR1 SGHTA and CDR2 FQGNSA. The junction had 6 bases not matched to a gene; V was cut back by 4 bases and J by 0 bases. Variable domain in full (rest from reference TRBV7-2 and TRBJ2-2): GAGVSQSPSNKVTEKGKDVELRCDPISGHTALYWYRQSLGQGLEFLIYFQGNSAPDKSGLPSDRFSAERTGGSVSTLTIQRTQQEDSAVYLCASSSNRLAANTGELFFGEGSRLTVL.

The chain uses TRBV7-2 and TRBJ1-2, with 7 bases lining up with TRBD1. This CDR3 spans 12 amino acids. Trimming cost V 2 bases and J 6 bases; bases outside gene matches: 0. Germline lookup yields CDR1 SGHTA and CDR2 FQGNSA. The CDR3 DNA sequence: TGTGCCAGCAGCTTAACAGGGGATGGCTACACCTTC. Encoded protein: CASSLTGDGYTF.

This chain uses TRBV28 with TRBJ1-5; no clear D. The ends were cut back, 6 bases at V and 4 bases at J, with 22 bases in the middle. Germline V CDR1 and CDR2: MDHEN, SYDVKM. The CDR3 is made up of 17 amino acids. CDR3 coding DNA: TGTGCCAGCAGACCTTACGCCGCACGGGGAGCTAATCAGCCCCAGCATTTT. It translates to CASRPYAARGANQPQHF.

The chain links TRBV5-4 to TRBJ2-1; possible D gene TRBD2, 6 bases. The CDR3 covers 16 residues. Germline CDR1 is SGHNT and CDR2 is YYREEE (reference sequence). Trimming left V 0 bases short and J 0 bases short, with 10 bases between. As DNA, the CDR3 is TGTGCCAGCAGCTTGGTTGACGGGAGCTCCTACAATGAGCAGTTCTTC. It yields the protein CASSLVDGSSYNEQFF.

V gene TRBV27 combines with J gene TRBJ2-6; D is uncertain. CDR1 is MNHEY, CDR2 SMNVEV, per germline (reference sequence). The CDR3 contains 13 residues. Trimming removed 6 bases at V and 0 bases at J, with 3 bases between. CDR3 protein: CASSLSGANVLTF. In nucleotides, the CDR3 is TGTGCCAGCAGCCTCTCTGGGGCCAACGTCCTGACTTTC.

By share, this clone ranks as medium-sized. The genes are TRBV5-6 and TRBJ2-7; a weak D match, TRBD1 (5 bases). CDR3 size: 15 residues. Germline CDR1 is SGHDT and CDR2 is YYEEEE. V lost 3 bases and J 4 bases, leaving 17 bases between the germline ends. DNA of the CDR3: TGTGCCAGCAGCTGGGCGGCAGGGCTCGATTACGAGCAGTACTTC. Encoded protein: CASSWAAGLDYEQYF.

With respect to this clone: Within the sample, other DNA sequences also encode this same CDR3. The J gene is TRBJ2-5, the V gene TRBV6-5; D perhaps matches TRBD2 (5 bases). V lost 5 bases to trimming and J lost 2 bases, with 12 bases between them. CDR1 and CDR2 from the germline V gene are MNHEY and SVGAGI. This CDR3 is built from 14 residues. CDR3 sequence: CASSEYRGQETQYF. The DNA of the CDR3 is TGTGCCAGCAGTGAATACCGGGGACAAGAGACCCAGTACTTC.

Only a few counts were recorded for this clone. The CDR3 coding sequence is TGTGCCAGCACCCAGTCAGCGGGAGGGGTCCCTTACAATGAGCAGTTCTTC. This gives the protein CASTQSAGGVPYNEQFF. This sequence joins TRBV27 and TRBJ2-1; TRBD2 agrees at 10 bases. CDR1 MNHEY and CDR2 SMNVEV come from the germline V gene (reference sequence). V lost 7 bases to trimming and J lost 4 bases; unmatched junction nucleotides: 13. The CDR3 is 17 residues long.

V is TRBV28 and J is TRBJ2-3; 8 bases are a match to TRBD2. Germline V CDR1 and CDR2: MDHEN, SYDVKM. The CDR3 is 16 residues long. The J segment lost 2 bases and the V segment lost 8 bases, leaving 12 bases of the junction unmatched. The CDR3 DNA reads TGTGCCAGCGCGTCGCGGGAGGCTTGGGTCACAGATACGCAGTATTTT. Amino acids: CASASREAWVTDTQYF.